Listed below are T cell receptor beta chains from one sample, sequenced in a study of cytomegalovirus exposure and HLA in healthy donors. Clones were sequenced by immunoSEQ multiplex PCR, and TCRdb holds only the in-frame ones, with some missing. This sample has approximately 200,000 clones, with approximately 78% found just once. The specimen was PBMCs. These receptors were taken from a woman aged 50 to 65 in good health and CMV-seropositive. Each CDR3 is given with its conserved first and last residue. The D gene is left open where the match is weak. For some rows the clone size is stated as once, few or many, or as a class when expanded; others skip it.

v_call: TRBV28; d_call: TRBD1; clone_size: .; j_call: TRBJ2-4; cdr3_nt: TGTGCCAGCAGGACAGGGGGCGGGACCAAAAACATTCAGTACTTC; cdr3_aa: CASRTGGGTKNIQYF
v_call: TRBV15; d_call: TRBD1; clone_size: .; j_call: TRBJ1-2; cdr3_nt: TGTGCCACCCGCCGGACAGGGGACAACTATGGCTACACCTTC; cdr3_aa: CATRRTGDNYGYTF
v_call: TRBV2; d_call: TRBD1; clone_size: few; j_call: TRBJ1-1; cdr3_nt: TGTGCCAGCAGGCTGACAGGGGGCCGCACTGAAGCTTTCTTT; cdr3_aa: CASRLTGGRTEAFF
v_call: TRBV10-3; d_call: .; clone_size: .; j_call: TRBJ2-1; cdr3_nt: TGTGCCATCAGTGAGTCACAAAGACTAGGCCACAATGAGCAGTTCTTC; cdr3_aa: CAISESQRLGHNEQFF
v_call: TRBV4-3; d_call: .; clone_size: .; j_call: TRBJ2-3; cdr3_nt: TGCGCCAGCAGCTTAGTTCGGGGGTCTAGCACAGATACGCAGTATTTT; cdr3_aa: CASSLVRGSSTDTQYF
v_call: TRBV5-4; d_call: .; clone_size: .; j_call: TRBJ2-7; cdr3_nt: TGTGCCAGCAGCGGAAGGCCAGGCGATTACGAGCAGTACTTC; cdr3_aa: CASSGRPGDYEQYF
v_call: TRBV4-3; d_call: TRBD2; clone_size: few; j_call: TRBJ2-1; cdr3_nt: TGCGCCAGCAGCCCGCGGGGGGATTGGATCTACAATGAGCAGTTCTTC; cdr3_aa: CASSPRGDWIYNEQFF
v_call: TRBV4-2; d_call: TRBD1; clone_size: .; j_call: TRBJ1-1; cdr3_nt: TGTGCCAGCAGCCAAGTTTACAGGGGCAACACTGAAGCTTTCTTT; cdr3_aa: CASSQVYRGNTEAFF
v_call: TRBV7-9; d_call: .; clone_size: .; j_call: TRBJ1-6; cdr3_nt: TGTTCCAGCAGTTATCGTTTAGATTCACCCCTCCACTTT; cdr3_aa: CSSSYRLDSPLHF
v_call: TRBV7-9; d_call: .; clone_size: .; j_call: TRBJ1-2; cdr3_nt: TGTGCCAGCAGCCATCCCACCGTGATACAGGCCGTGGGGGGCTACACCTTC; cdr3_aa: CASSHPTVIQAVGGYTF
v_call: TRBV10-3; d_call: .; clone_size: once; j_call: TRBJ1-1; cdr3_nt: TGTGCCATCAGTGAGGGGGCAGGGAATATGAACACTGAAGCTTTCTTT; cdr3_aa: CAISEGAGNMNTEAFF
v_call: TRBV7-6; d_call: TRBD1; clone_size: .; j_call: TRBJ2-7; cdr3_nt: TGTGCCAGCAGCTTAAGGGCGGGACAGGCCTACGAGCAGTACTTC; cdr3_aa: CASSLRAGQAYEQYF
v_call: TRBV5-1; d_call: TRBD1; clone_size: .; j_call: TRBJ2-1; cdr3_nt: TGCGCCAGCAGCCCGGACAGGGGGGGACTTCAGTTCTTC; cdr3_aa: CASSPDRGGLQFF
v_call: TRBV28; d_call: .; clone_size: .; j_call: TRBJ1-2; cdr3_nt: TGTGCCAGCAGTTGGACTACAGATGGCTACACCTTC; cdr3_aa: CASSWTTDGYTF
v_call: TRBV28; d_call: .; clone_size: few; j_call: TRBJ2-1; cdr3_nt: TGTGCCAGCAGACAATACAATGAGCAGTTCTTC; cdr3_aa: CASRQYNEQFF
v_call: TRBV19; d_call: TRBD1; clone_size: .; j_call: TRBJ1-5; cdr3_nt: TGTGCCAGTAGTATAGAGGGGACAGTTAACCAGCCCCAGCATTTT; cdr3_aa: CASSIEGTVNQPQHF
v_call: TRBV5-4; d_call: .; clone_size: few; j_call: TRBJ2-2; cdr3_nt: TGTGCCAGCAGCCACACAGGGCTACGGAACACCGGGGAGCTGTTTTTT; cdr3_aa: CASSHTGLRNTGELFF
v_call: TRBV5-6; d_call: .; clone_size: .; j_call: TRBJ2-5; cdr3_nt: TGTGCCAGCAGCAGGAGGGCAGTCAAAGAGACCCAGTACTTC; cdr3_aa: CASSRRAVKETQYF
v_call: TRBV29-1; d_call: TRBD1; clone_size: .; j_call: TRBJ2-3; cdr3_nt: TGCAGCGTTGACGGGACAGTGAGCACAGATACGCAGTATTTT; cdr3_aa: CSVDGTVSTDTQYF
v_call: TRBV5-1; d_call: TRBD2; clone_size: .; j_call: TRBJ2-3; cdr3_nt: TGCGCCAGCAGCGGAACTAGCGGGAACACAGATACGCAGTATTTT; cdr3_aa: CASSGTSGNTDTQYF
v_call: TRBV5-1; d_call: TRBD1; clone_size: .; j_call: TRBJ1-2; cdr3_nt: TGCGCCAGCAGCTTCGGACAGGGTGACTATGGCTACACCTTC; cdr3_aa: CASSFGQGDYGYTF
v_call: TRBV27; d_call: TRBD2; clone_size: .; j_call: TRBJ2-1; cdr3_nt: TGTGCCAGCAGGGAACTAGCGGGAGTGGGGTCCTACAATGAGCAGTTCTTC; cdr3_aa: CASRELAGVGSYNEQFF
v_call: TRBV7-3; d_call: .; clone_size: .; j_call: TRBJ2-1; cdr3_nt: TGTGCCAGCAGCTTCGAAGGTCCGGGGGTCCAAGGGAGCTCCTACAATGAGCAGTTCTTC; cdr3_aa: CASSFEGPGVQGSSYNEQFF
v_call: TRBV2; d_call: TRBD1; clone_size: .; j_call: TRBJ1-6; cdr3_nt: TGTGCCAGCAGTCACAGGGGAGACAATTCACCCCTCCACTTT; cdr3_aa: CASSHRGDNSPLHF
v_call: TRBV6-1; d_call: .; clone_size: once; j_call: TRBJ1-1; cdr3_nt: TGTGCCAGCAGCGCGGGGCATAACACTGAAGCTTTCTTT; cdr3_aa: CASSAGHNTEAFF
v_call: TRBV6-6; d_call: .; clone_size: .; j_call: TRBJ1-2; cdr3_nt: TGTGCCAGCAGTGGGACTCTGCAAGCCGGATATGGCTACACCTTC; cdr3_aa: CASSGTLQAGYGYTF
v_call: TRBV10-3; d_call: .; clone_size: .; j_call: TRBJ2-2; cdr3_nt: TGTGCCATCAGTGAGTCGGTGGGAGGCGACACCGGGGAGCTGTTTTTT; cdr3_aa: CAISESVGGDTGELFF
v_call: TRBV6-6; d_call: .; clone_size: .; j_call: TRBJ2-2; cdr3_nt: TGTGCCAGCAACGACAGGCCGAACACCGGGGAGCTGTTTTTT; cdr3_aa: CASNDRPNTGELFF
v_call: TRBV15; d_call: TRBD2; clone_size: .; j_call: TRBJ2-1; cdr3_nt: TGTGCCACCAGCACGGCGGGAGGGACCACTGAGCAGTTCTTC; cdr3_aa: CATSTAGGTTEQFF
v_call: TRBV2; d_call: .; clone_size: few; j_call: TRBJ2-5; cdr3_nt: TGTGCCAGCAGGGGGCCTTGGGCCCAGTACTTC; cdr3_aa: CASRGPWAQYF
v_call: TRBV6-1; d_call: .; clone_size: .; j_call: TRBJ2-6; cdr3_nt: TGTGCCAGCAGTGCCCTCGACAGCCCTCTCTATTCTGGGGCCAACGTCCTGACTTTC; cdr3_aa: CASSALDSPLYSGANVLTF
v_call: TRBV18; d_call: .; clone_size: .; j_call: TRBJ1-1; cdr3_nt: TGTGCCAGCTCACCACCCGGGTTGAGCGCGGCTTTCTTT; cdr3_aa: CASSPPGLSAAFF
v_call: TRBV28; d_call: TRBD1; clone_size: .; j_call: TRBJ2-7; cdr3_nt: TGTGCCAGCAGAGGGACAGTGGGGTACGAGCAGTACTTC; cdr3_aa: CASRGTVGYEQYF
v_call: TRBV7-8; d_call: TRBD1; clone_size: .; j_call: TRBJ2-2; cdr3_nt: TGTGCCAGCAGCTCGAGGACAGGGAACACCGGGGAGCTGTTTTTT; cdr3_aa: CASSSRTGNTGELFF
v_call: TRBV2; d_call: TRBD2; clone_size: .; j_call: TRBJ2-7; cdr3_nt: TGTGCCAGCAGAACTAGCGGGGGGCCCTACGAGCAGTACTTC; cdr3_aa: CASRTSGGPYEQYF
v_call: TRBV5-1; d_call: TRBD1; clone_size: .; j_call: TRBJ2-2; cdr3_nt: TGCGCCAGCAGGACGGGACAGGGGGCGAGCGGGGAGCTGTTTTTT; cdr3_aa: CASRTGQGASGELFF
v_call: TRBV5-1; d_call: TRBD1; clone_size: .; j_call: TRBJ1-1; cdr3_nt: TGCGCCAGCAGCTTCCAGGGGGGAAACACTGAAGCTTTCTTT; cdr3_aa: CASSFQGGNTEAFF
v_call: TRBV5-1; d_call: .; clone_size: .; j_call: TRBJ1-1; cdr3_nt: TGCGCCAGCAGCTTGAGTCCGGGGAACACTGAAGCTTTCTTT; cdr3_aa: CASSLSPGNTEAFF
v_call: TRBV30; d_call: TRBD1; clone_size: .; j_call: TRBJ1-1; cdr3_nt: TGTGCCTGCAAGAACAGGGGCATGAACACTGAAGCTTTCTTT; cdr3_aa: CACKNRGMNTEAFF
v_call: TRBV19; d_call: .; clone_size: .; j_call: TRBJ1-1; cdr3_nt: TGTGCCAGTAAGTGGGCGAACACTGAAGCTTTCTTT; cdr3_aa: CASKWANTEAFF
v_call: TRBV7-9; d_call: .; clone_size: .; j_call: TRBJ2-5; cdr3_nt: TGTGCCAGCAGCTCCGAGCGGGCACGAGAGACCCAGTACTTC; cdr3_aa: CASSSERARETQYF
v_call: TRBV20-1; d_call: .; clone_size: .; j_call: TRBJ1-1; cdr3_nt: TGCAGTGCGCTGGAGGTAGAAAGGGCTTTCTTT; cdr3_aa: CSALEVERAFF
v_call: TRBV6-1; d_call: TRBD2; clone_size: .; j_call: TRBJ2-2; cdr3_nt: TGTGCCAGCAACCCAGGCGGGGGGGCCAACGGGGAGCTGTTTTTT; cdr3_aa: CASNPGGGANGELFF